This TCR beta chain originates from a study of shared clonotypes between healthy human individuals. The data were produced by immunoSEQ multiplex PCR, yet TCRdb's version contains in-frame clones alone and is incomplete. The data contain 2 million to 2.5 million clones, about nine tenths of them singletons. V shed 7 bases and J 1 base; nucleotides not matched to a gene: 6. Germline V gives CDR1 SQVTM, CDR2 ANQGSEA. The CDR3 has 16 amino acids. Sequences were obtained from naive CD4+ T cells from PBMCs. Subset here: CD45RA+ positively selected. The chain joins TRBV29-1 to TRBJ2-3; the match to TRBD2 covers 15 bases. This TCR derives from a man aged 18 to 30 in good health. Some clones in this sample may be carry-over from other donors' samples. For the CDR3, the DNA is TGCAGCGCCGAGGGACTAGCGGGAGGAGGCACAGATACGCAGTATTTT. Translating it yields CSAEGLAGGGTDTQYF.